A single sample gave rise to the 24 T cell receptor beta chains below, sequenced in a study of blood T cell repertoires in COVID-19. Produced via immunoSEQ multiplex PCR; TCRdb's table is partial and in-frame only. The sample consists of fewer than 120,000 clones, 70% to 90% of them appearing once. What was sequenced was peripheral blood. These receptors came from a human donor in a cohort sampled during active COVID-19.

The genes are TRBV5-1 and TRBJ1-5; 10 bases fit TRBD1. Germline V gives CDR1 SGHRS, CDR2 YFSETQ. The V and J ends lost 4 bases and 6 bases, in that order; junction bases with no gene match: 7. CDR3 length: 15 amino acids. CDR3 in DNA: TGCGCCAGCAGCCCGACAGGGGGCTGGGGTCAGCCCCAGCATTTT. Translation: CASSPTGGWGQPQHF.

The chain joins TRBV11-2 to TRBJ2-3; D is undetermined. Per germline, CDR1 SGHAT and CDR2 FQNNGV. The CDR3 spans 14 residues. V was trimmed by 3 bases and J by 3 bases, leaving 10 bases between them. The CDR3 DNA reads TGTGCCAGCAGCTTGGCCCGACTGACAGATACGCAGTATTTT. Its protein is CASSLARLTDTQYF.

This chain uses TRBV11-3 with TRBJ2-1; no definite D call. Germline CDR1 and CDR2: SGHNT and YENEEA. The V gene lost 0 bases and the J gene lost 7 bases, with 10 bases spanning the gap. CDR3 length: 14 amino acids. CDR3 bases: TGTGCCAGCAGCTTAGATCTCACTACTAATGAGCAGTTCTTC. Amino acid sequence: CASSLDLTTNEQFF.

This chain uses TRBV5-1 with TRBJ2-4; 10 bases agree with TRBD1. The CDR3 loop spans 14 amino acids. Trimming cost V 7 bases and J 7 bases; bases outside gene matches: 8. Germline CDR1 reads SGHRS; CDR2 reads YFSETQ. DNA for the CDR3: TGCGCCAGCGGGACAGGGGATATCGGGAACATTCAGTACTTC. As protein: CASGTGDIGNIQYF.

The chain couples TRBV3-1 (or the pseudogene TRBV3-2) to TRBJ2-3; D might be TRBD2 (6 bases). Germline V gene lookup returns CDR1 LGHDT and CDR2 YNNKEL (reference sequence). The CDR3 length is 13 residues. Deletions cut 0 bases from V and 7 bases from J, with 8 bases between. The CDR3 region is CASSQDGGYTQYF. The CDR3 region has the DNA TGTGCCAGCAGCCAAGATGGGGGGTATACGCAGTATTTT.

V gene TRBV29-1 combines with J gene TRBJ1-1, with TRBD1 as a possible D gene (6 bases). Trimming took off 8 bases at V and 4 bases at J, with 20 bases between the two ends. Germline lookup yields CDR1 SQVTM and CDR2 ANQGSEA. This CDR3 is built from 14 residues. The CDR3 DNA is TGCAGCTCTTTCGACCCAGGGGATGGCACTGAAGCTTTCTTT. Protein product: CSSFDPGDGTEAFF.

This clone was detected once. This CDR3 is also generated by other DNA sequences in the sample. The chain recombines TRBV5-4 with TRBJ2-2; 12 bases match TRBD2. The germline gives CDR1 SGHNT, CDR2 YYREEE (reference sequence). With V trimmed by 0 bases and J by 5 bases, 2 bases remained unmatched. This CDR3 comprises 16 residues. The CDR3 sequence: CASSLGLAGGTGELFF. The DNA for the CDR3 is TGTGCCAGCAGCTTGGGGCTAGCGGGAGGGACCGGGGAGCTGTTTTTT.

V gene TRBV25-1 combines with J gene TRBJ2-7; tentatively, D is TRBD2 (6 bases). Trimming took off 10 bases at V and 6 bases at J, with 22 bases between the two ends. Per germline, CDR1 MGHDK and CDR2 SYGVNS. The length of the CDR3 is 14 residues. The CDR3 loop reads CATSSGGRGFEQYF. CDR3 in DNA: TGTGCCACTTCTTCCGGGGGTCGGGGTTTCGAGCAGTACTTC.

This CDR3 reads CASPWTSGGIHEQFF. As DNA, the CDR3 is TGTGCCAGCCCCTGGACTAGCGGGGGCATACATGAGCAGTTCTTC. The chain carries TRBV7-9 and TRBJ2-1, with 13 bases identical to TRBD2. The CDR3 is 15 amino acids. V shed 8 bases and J 8 bases; nucleotides not matched to a gene: 9. Germline V gene data show CDR1 as SEHNR and CDR2 as FQNEAQ (reference sequence). The full variable domain, in which reference TRBV7-9 and TRBJ2-1 provide the parts outside the CDR3, is DTGVSQNPRHKITKRGQNVTFRCDPISEHNRLYWYRQTLGQGPEFLTYFQNEAQLEKSRLLSDRFSAERPKGSFSTLEIQRTEQGDSAMYLCASPWTSGGIHEQFFGPGTRLTVL.

A few counts support this clone. The CDR3 is CASSSDHRDTHGNTIYF. The CDR3 coding sequence is TGTGCCAGCAGCTCGGACCACAGGGATACCCATGGAAACACCATATATTTT. V and J are TRBV7-9 and TRBJ1-3; tentatively, D is TRBD1 (6 bases). The length of the CDR3 is 17 residues. Trimming removed 4 bases from V and 3 bases from J, with 19 bases in between. CDR1 and CDR2 (germline): SEHNR, FQNEAQ (reference sequence).

The genes are TRBV20-1 and TRBJ1-5; TRBD1 agrees at 7 bases. The germline gives CDR1 DFQATT, CDR2 SNEGSKA (reference sequence). V lost 4 bases, J lost 5 bases, and 2 bases stayed unmatched. The CDR3 runs 12 residues. The CDR3 DNA is TGCAGTGCTATTGACAGGGATCAGCCCCAGCATTTT. This encodes CSAIDRDQPQHF.

V and J are TRBV9 and TRBJ2-7; 13 bases agree with TRBD2. The CDR3 has 16 amino acids. Trimming cost V 0 bases and J 3 bases; bases outside gene matches: 3. Germline values: CDR1 SGDLS, CDR2 YYNGEE. CDR3 in amino acids: CASSVAGLAGLYEQYF. The CDR3 DNA is TGTGCCAGCAGCGTAGCGGGACTAGCGGGGCTCTACGAGCAGTACTTC.

V gene TRBV6-4 combines with J gene TRBJ2-3; D unresolved. Germline values: CDR1 MRHNA, CDR2 SNTAGT. V lost 0 bases, J lost 7 bases, and 5 bases lay in between. The CDR3 extends over 12 amino acids. The CDR3 loop is CASSDSFNTQYF. The CDR3 DNA reads as TGTGCCAGCAGTGACTCGTTTAATACGCAGTATTTT.

This sequence joins TRBV6-5 and TRBJ1-4; 7 bases are shared with TRBD1. The V segment lost 5 bases and the J segment 5 bases; nucleotides outside the gene matches: 2. Per the germline V gene, CDR1 is MNHEY and CDR2 is SVGAGI. The CDR3 has 13 residues. The CDR3 DNA follows: TGTGCCAGCAGTCGGGACAGAAATGAAAAACTGTTTTTT. Translating gives CASSRDRNEKLFF.

This clone came up a few times. The V gene is TRBV4-1, the J gene TRBJ1-2; the D gene is possibly TRBD1 (6 bases). Trimming left V 1 base short and J 3 bases short, with 12 bases between. The length of the CDR3 is 15 residues. The germline gives CDR1 MGHRA, CDR2 YSYEKL. CDR3 protein: CASSQVDRTHYGYTF. The DNA of the CDR3 is TGCGCCAGCAGCCAAGTTGACAGGACTCACTATGGCTACACCTTC.

This sequence joins TRBV19 and TRBJ2-1, with 7 bases matching TRBD1. This CDR3 spans 17 amino acids. Germline-derived CDR1 and CDR2 are LNHDA and SQIVND (reference sequence). The V gene end was trimmed by 3 bases and the J gene end by 3 bases; junction bases not matched to a gene: 11. The CDR3 DNA reads TGTGCCAGTAGTATCTCAGACGGGACAGCCTTCTACAATGAGCAGTTCTTC. As protein: CASSISDGTAFYNEQFF. Using reference TRBV19 and TRBJ2-1 for the parts outside the CDR3, the full variable domain is DGGITQSPKYLFRKEGQNVTLSCEQNLNHDAMYWYRQDPGQGLRLIYYSQIVNDFQKGDIAEGYSVSREKKESFPLTVTSAQKNPTAFYLCASSISDGTAFYNEQFFGPGTRLTVL.

This chain connects TRBV30 to TRBJ1-5; D is unclear. Germline CDR1 GTSNPN, CDR2 SVGIG (reference sequence). The length of the CDR3 is 13 residues. Deletions cut 2 bases from V and 8 bases from J, with 13 bases between. Written as DNA, the CDR3 is TGTGCCTGGAGTAGTAACCTCGGGGAGCCCCAGCATTTT. Protein product: CAWSSNLGEPQHF.

The chain combines TRBV7-9 with TRBJ1-1; D ambiguous. The germline CDR1 and CDR2 sequences are SEHNR and FQNEAQ (reference sequence). The ends were cut back, 1 base at V and 3 bases at J, with 15 bases in the middle. The CDR3 extends over 16 amino acids. The CDR3 DNA sequence: TGTGCCAGCAGCTTAGGCGGGCGGCCCGGGGACACTGAAGCTTTCTTT. This encodes CASSLGGRPGDTEAFF.

The chain links TRBV5-6 to TRBJ1-1; 10 bases fit TRBD1. The CDR3 has 15 amino acids. Trimming took 3 bases from V and 1 from J; bases not matched to a gene: 3. Germline V CDR1 and CDR2: SGHDT, YYEEEE. CDR3 bases: TGTGCCAGCAGCTGGGGACAGGGGACGAACACTGAAGCTTTCTTT. This translates into CASSWGQGTNTEAFF.

The chain joins TRBV3-1 (or the pseudogene TRBV3-2) to TRBJ2-4; 10 positions match TRBD2. The CDR3 is 14 amino acids. From germline, CDR1 is LGHDT and CDR2 YNNKEL (reference sequence). J was trimmed by 6 bases and V by 3 bases; bases with no gene match: 2. This CDR3 reads CASSHIAGGNIQYF. The CDR3 nucleotides read TGTGCCAGCAGCCACATAGCGGGGGGAAACATTCAGTACTTC.

The J gene is TRBJ2-6, the V gene TRBV5-1, with TRBD2 as a possible D gene (7 bases). The V and J ends lost 2 bases and 5 bases respectively, with 11 bases between them. CDR3 length: 15 residues. The V gene's germline CDR1 is SGHRS and CDR2 YFSETQ. The CDR3 here is CASSFTGGWANVLTF. The CDR3 nucleotides are TGCGCCAGCAGCTTTACGGGGGGCTGGGCCAACGTCCTGACTTTC.

This sequence joins TRBV19 and TRBJ1-2; unclear D gene. Trimming removed 3 bases from V and 3 bases from J, with 2 bases in between. The CDR3 consists of 11 residues. CDR1 LNHDA and CDR2 SQIVND come from the germline V gene (reference sequence). CDR3 sequence reads: CASSIDYGYTF. In DNA form, the CDR3 reads TGTGCCAGTAGTATCGACTATGGCTACACCTTC.

This clone was counted between two and nine times. The chain couples TRBV18 to TRBJ1-6, with 7 bases fitting TRBD1. Germline CDR1 KGHSH, CDR2 LQKENI. V lost 7 bases and J lost 6; bases outside the gene matches: 6. The CDR3 is made up of 14 amino acids. CDR3 in DNA: TGTGCCAGCTTCGCACGGGACAGTAATTCACCCCTCCACTTT. Its protein product is CASFARDSNSPLHF.

This sequence joins TRBV4-2 and TRBJ2-7, with 10 bases lining up with TRBD2. Germline V lookup: CDR1 LGHNA, CDR2 YNFKEQ. The J segment lost 2 bases and the V segment lost 4 bases, leaving 2 bases of the junction unmatched. This CDR3 has 14 amino acids. Here the CDR3 reads CASSRSGGAYEQYF. In nucleotides, the CDR3 is TGTGCCAGCAGCCGCAGCGGGGGGGCCTACGAGCAGTACTTC.